Only a few counts were recorded for the clone carrying this T cell receptor (beta chain). This CDR3 contains 17 residues. Trimming pared 2 bases from V and 0 bases from J, leaving 17 bases between. Germline assignment: CDR1 SGHAT and CDR2 FQNNGV. A single record per CDR3 protein comes from TCRdb applying MiXCR to the 5' RACE reads. The data show about 1.7 million distinct CDR3 sequences, with roughly a third seen just once and 0.27% held by the top ten. The data were obtained in a study of identical twins. The source of this sequence is a newborn girl in good health. Sequencing was performed on cord blood. V is TRBV11-2 and J is TRBJ2-7; no definite D call. CDR3 nucleotide sequence: TGTGCCAGCAGCTTAAGGCGCTCGGGCTGGAGCTCCTACGAGCAGTACTTC. It yields the protein CASSLRRSGWSSYEQYF. Based on the CDR3 plus reference TRBV11-2 and TRBJ2-7, the full variable domain is EAGVAQSPRYKIIEKRQSVAFWCNPISGHATLYWYQQILGQGPKLLIQFQNNGVVDDSQLPKDRFSAERLKGVDSTLKIQPAKLEDSAVYLCASSLRRSGWSSYEQYFGPGTRLTVT.